Presented here are 26 T cell receptor beta chains from one specimen sequenced in a study of blood T cells in healthy people across ages. PCR was performed a second time for about 7 to 11 cycles using a sample-barcoded 5' primer and a J-beta primer mix. One entry per CDR3 protein results from TCRdb running MiXCR on the 5' RACE reads. The sample lists about 640,000 distinct CDR3 sequences; approximately 40% were seen once. Sequencing was done on a sample of blood. The receptor set was obtained from an elderly man in good health.

The V and J genes are TRBV20-1 and TRBJ1-3; D is possibly TRBD1 (5 bases). Germline values: CDR1 DFQATT, CDR2 SNEGSKA (reference sequence). CDR3 size: 13 residues. The V end was cut by 6 bases, the J end by 4 bases, with 13 bases between. The CDR3 spells CSAAGGSGNTIYF. In DNA form, the CDR3 reads TGCAGTGCGGCGGGGGGGTCAGGAAACACCATATATTTT.

This sequence joins TRBV27 and TRBJ2-7; no clear D. The CDR3 loop spans 13 amino acids. Trimming shortened V by 3 bases and J by 3 bases, and 9 bases separated the two germline ends. Looked up from germline, CDR1 is MNHEY and CDR2 is SMNVEV (reference sequence). CDR3 sequence reads: CASSFRDNYEQYF. The CDR3 DNA is TGTGCCAGCAGTTTTCGCGACAACTACGAGCAGTACTTC.

In this sample, this clonotype turned up many times. The chain is built from TRBV12-3 or TRBV12-4 and TRBJ2-7; D is perhaps TRBD2 (5 bases). The CDR3 runs to 14 residues. V was clipped by 5 bases and J by 0 bases, with 11 bases between them. The CDR3 DNA reads as TGTGCCAGCAGTGCCCTAGGGAGCTCCTACGAGCAGTACTTC. Its translation: CASSALGSSYEQYF.

The J gene is TRBJ1-1, the V gene TRBV14, with 7 bases lining up with TRBD1. The CDR3 consists of 15 residues. Germline trimming cut 4 bases from V and 11 bases from J; bases unmatched to any gene: 16. CDR1 and CDR2 (germline): SGHDN, FVKESK. In DNA, the CDR3 is TGTGCCAGCAGCCTCCAAGCCCTTGACAGGGATAAGGCTTTCTTT. As protein: CASSLQALDRDKAFF.

The chain recombines TRBV20-1 with TRBJ2-2; D may be TRBD2 (5 bases). Deletions cut 6 bases from V and 4 bases from J, with 18 bases between. Germline V gene lookup returns CDR1 DFQATT and CDR2 SNEGSKA (reference sequence). The CDR3 has 15 residues. The CDR3 is CSARIPGGGTGELFF. CDR3 nucleotides: TGCAGTGCCAGGATCCCCGGTGGAGGCACCGGGGAGCTGTTTTTT.

The genes are TRBV4-2 and TRBJ2-2; 9 bases match TRBD2. Germline CDR1 LGHNA, CDR2 YNFKEQ. V gave up 0 bases and J gave up 4 bases; unmatched junction bases: 3. The CDR3 is 16 amino acids. Here the CDR3 DNA reads TGTGCCAGCAGCCAAGAACTAGCGGGTATCACCGGGGAGCTGTTTTTT. Protein: CASSQELAGITGELFF.

The rearrangement uses TRBV14 and TRBJ2-7, with no clear D. Trimming left V 0 bases short and J 1 base short, with 10 bases between. Germline loops: CDR1 SGHDN, CDR2 FVKESK. The CDR3 extends over 15 amino acids. As DNA, the CDR3 is TGTGCCAGCAGCCAAGATCGTAGAGGATCCTACGAGCAGTACTTC. This translates into CASSQDRRGSYEQYF.

This clonotype has more than one count but fewer than ten. The rearrangement links TRBV5-1 to TRBJ1-2; D is perhaps TRBD1 (6 bases). This CDR3 has 15 residues. The V end was cut by 0 bases, the J end by 2 bases, with 11 bases between. The germline V gene has CDR1 SGHRS and CDR2 YFSETQ. CDR3 sequence: CASSLAGQKNYGYTF. The CDR3 bases are TGCGCCAGCAGCTTGGCCGGACAGAAAAACTATGGCTACACCTTC.

The V call is TRBV20-1, the J call TRBJ2-1; D not certain. V was trimmed by 6 bases and J by 9 bases, leaving 12 bases between them. Looked up from germline, CDR1 is DFQATT and CDR2 is SNEGSKA (reference sequence). CDR3 length: 11 amino acids. Here the CDR3 reads CSASGWAEQFF. CDR3 nucleotide sequence: TGCAGTGCCTCCGGGTGGGCTGAGCAGTTCTTC.

In this sample, this clonotype turned up many times. The V and J genes are TRBV2 and TRBJ2-5; TRBD1 matches at 10 bases. V dropped 7 bases and J dropped 5; count of bases not matched to a gene: 10. The CDR3 loop spans 15 amino acids. Germline loops: CDR1 SNHLY, CDR2 FYNNEI. The CDR3 coding sequence is TGTGCCAGCATCCGACAGGGGGCGATTACTGAGACCCAGTACTTC. Amino acid sequence: CASIRQGAITETQYF.

To note about this clonotype: The junction departs from the called germline gene at one end, perhaps through a read error. The chain carries TRBV7-3 and TRBJ2-1; D not resolved. This CDR3 region has 13 residues. CDR1 and CDR2 (germline): SGHTA, FQGTGA. The CDR3 reads CASSLDSYDEQFF. The CDR3 DNA sequence: TGTGCCAGCAGCTTAGACTCCTACGATGAGCAGTTCTTC. Using reference TRBV7-3 and TRBJ2-1 for the parts outside the CDR3, the full variable domain is GAGVSQTPSNKVTEKGKYVELRCDPISGHTALYWYRQSLGQGPEFLIYFQGTGAADDSGLPNDRFFAVRPEGSVSTLKIQRTERGDSAVYLCASSLDSYDEQFFGPGTRLTVL.

The chain joins TRBV12-3 or TRBV12-4 to TRBJ2-3, with D perhaps TRBD2 (6 bases). The CDR3 has 15 residues. Trimming pared 2 bases from V and 3 bases from J, leaving 12 bases between. The CDR3 nucleotides read TGTGCCAGCAGTTTAAGGAGGGTGGGTACAGATACGCAGTATTTT. Amino acid sequence: CASSLRRVGTDTQYF.

This rearrangement joins TRBV7-9 to TRBJ2-1; TRBD1 is a possible D gene (6 bases). The CDR3 is 14 amino acids. Germline assignment: CDR1 SEHNR and CDR2 FQNEAQ (reference sequence). V lost 1 base and J 9 bases, leaving 13 bases between the germline ends. CDR3 amino acids: CASSLVRTDLEQFF. The CDR3 DNA follows: TGTGCCAGCAGCTTAGTCCGGACAGACCTTGAGCAGTTCTTC. The entire variable domain, with the rest obtained from reference TRBV7-9 and TRBJ2-1, is as follows: DTGVSQNPRHKITKRGQNVTFRCDPISEHNRLYWYRQTLGQGPEFLTYFQNEAQLEKSRLLSDRFSAERPKGSFSTLEIQRTEQGDSAMYLCASSLVRTDLEQFFGPGTRLTVL.

The V and J genes are TRBV11-2 and TRBJ1-5; maybe TRBD1 (6 bases). Trimming cost V 3 bases and J 2 bases, with 14 bases left between them. The CDR3 runs 16 residues. Looked up from germline, CDR1 is SGHAT and CDR2 is FQNNGV. CDR3 bases: TGTGCCAGCAGCTTGGATCAGGGGCTACGCAATCAGCCCCAGCATTTT. Amino acid sequence: CASSLDQGLRNQPQHF.

The chain employs TRBV27 and TRBJ2-1, with 10 bases fitting TRBD1. The CDR3 sequence is 15 residues long. The V and J ends lost 3 bases and 6 bases, in that order; junction bases with no gene match: 5. Germline assignment: CDR1 MNHEY and CDR2 SMNVEV (reference sequence). CDR3 DNA sequence: TGTGCCAGCAGTTTGACAGGGGGCTCCCCCAATGAGCAGTTCTTC. The encoded protein is CASSLTGGSPNEQFF.

This clonotype has a count of ten or more. J is TRBJ2-5 and V is TRBV25-1, with D perhaps given as TRBD1 or TRBD2 (5 bases each). V dropped 7 bases and J dropped 4 bases, with 7 bases sitting between them. The CDR3 is made up of 11 amino acids. Per germline, CDR1 MGHDK and CDR2 SYGVNS. This chain's CDR3 is CASNGGETQYF. In DNA form, the CDR3 reads TGTGCCAGCAATGGGGGAGAGACCCAGTACTTC.

CDR3 nucleotide sequence: TGCAGTGCTAGCTGGAGGGAGGGTACTGCGAATGAGCAGTTCTTC. The encoded protein is CSASWREGTANEQFF. The chain is built from TRBV20-1 and TRBJ2-1; 7 positions match TRBD2. Germline V gene data show CDR1 as DFQATT and CDR2 as SNEGSKA (reference sequence). Unmatched junction bases numbered 12, after V lost 3 bases and J lost 7 bases. The CDR3 sequence is 15 residues long.

This clonotype was counted a few times. J is TRBJ2-2 and V is TRBV24-1; D gene uncertain. The CDR3 consists of 16 residues. V shed 5 bases and J shed 5 bases, with 17 bases lying between them. Germline V CDR1 and CDR2: KGHDR, SFDVKD. The CDR3 sequence is CATSGPGRVRTGELFF. DNA of the CDR3: TGTGCCACCAGTGGCCCCGGACGGGTGCGTACCGGGGAGCTGTTTTTT.

There are a few counts of this clonotype. The chain joins TRBV7-3 to TRBJ2-1; D is unresolved. The CDR3 is 15 amino acids. The germline V gene has CDR1 SGHTA and CDR2 FQGTGA. V was shortened by 0 bases and J by 4 bases, with 10 bases between the two germline ends. The CDR3 DNA follows: TGTGCCAGCAGCTTAACGCGTTCAGAATACAATGAGCAGTTCTTC. It encodes CASSLTRSEYNEQFF. Filled out from reference TRBV7-3 and TRBJ2-1, the complete variable domain reads GAGVSQTPSNKVTEKGKYVELRCDPISGHTALYWYRQSLGQGPEFLIYFQGTGAADDSGLPNDRFFAVRPEGSVSTLKIQRTERGDSAVYLCASSLTRSEYNEQFFGPGTRLTVL.

The gene calls are TRBV6-2 or TRBV6-3 and TRBJ2-7; TRBD1 agrees at 9 bases. In germline, CDR1 is MNHEY, CDR2 SVGEGT. The CDR3 sequence is 15 residues long. Trimming cost V 2 bases and J 5 bases; bases outside gene matches: 7. The DNA of the CDR3 is TGTGCCAGCAGTTACCTTGGACAGGGGACGAACGAGCAGTACTTC. Amino acids: CASSYLGQGTNEQYF.

The chain couples TRBV29-1 to TRBJ2-3; 10 bases map to TRBD2. The J segment lost 2 bases and the V segment lost 4 bases, leaving 6 bases of the junction unmatched. The CDR3 totals 15 residues. Germline CDR1 reads SQVTM; CDR2 reads ANQGSEA. The CDR3 DNA follows: TGCAGCGTTGCGACACTAGCGGGATACACAGATACGCAGTATTTT. It yields the protein CSVATLAGYTDTQYF.

Details on this clonotype: This may stem from a read error, because a much larger clone lies one nucleotide away. This chain links TRBV24-1 with TRBJ2-1; a weak D match, TRBD1 (6 bases). The CDR3 loop spans 15 amino acids. The V gene's germline CDR1 is KGHDR and CDR2 SFDVKD. The ends were cut back, 8 bases at V and 7 bases at J, with 20 bases in the middle. CDR3 sequence reads: CATNDPTRGLNEQFF. CDR3 sequence (DNA): TGTGCCACCAATGACCCTACTAGGGGGTTGAATGAGCAGTTCTTC.

Many counts were recorded for this clonotype. The rearrangement uses TRBV7-2 and TRBJ1-4, with TRBD1 matching 7 bases. Per the germline V gene, CDR1 is SGHTA and CDR2 is FQGNSA. This CDR3 has 16 residues. V gave up 5 bases and J gave up 0 bases; unmatched junction bases: 6. CDR3 bases: TGTGCCAGCAGCCGCCGACAGGGAGCAACTAATGAAAAACTGTTTTTT. This translates into CASSRRQGATNEKLFF.

The V call is TRBV2, the J call TRBJ2-7; D is uncertain. The CDR3 loop spans 13 amino acids. V was cut by 2 bases and J by 0 bases, with 5 bases left in between. Per germline, CDR1 SNHLY and CDR2 FYNNEI. The CDR3 DNA reads as TGTGCCAGCAGTGAACCGATCTCCTACGAGCAGTACTTC. This encodes CASSEPISYEQYF.

The gene calls are TRBV28 and TRBJ1-1; D is undetermined. The ends were cut back, 3 bases at V and 1 base at J, with 9 bases in the middle. The CDR3 runs to 14 residues. Germline V gene data show CDR1 as MDHEN and CDR2 as SYDVKM. Here the CDR3 reads CASSLGRPNTEAFF. CDR3 nucleotides: TGTGCCAGCAGTTTGGGTCGGCCGAACACTGAAGCTTTCTTT.

The V call is TRBV28, the J call TRBJ2-6; D remains ambiguous. The germline gives CDR1 MDHEN, CDR2 SYDVKM. The V end was cut by 3 bases, the J end by 6 bases, with 6 bases between. The CDR3 runs to 13 residues. CDR3 nucleotides: TGTGCCAGCAGTTTGGTCGAGGCCAACGTCCTGACTTTC. Translation: CASSLVEANVLTF.